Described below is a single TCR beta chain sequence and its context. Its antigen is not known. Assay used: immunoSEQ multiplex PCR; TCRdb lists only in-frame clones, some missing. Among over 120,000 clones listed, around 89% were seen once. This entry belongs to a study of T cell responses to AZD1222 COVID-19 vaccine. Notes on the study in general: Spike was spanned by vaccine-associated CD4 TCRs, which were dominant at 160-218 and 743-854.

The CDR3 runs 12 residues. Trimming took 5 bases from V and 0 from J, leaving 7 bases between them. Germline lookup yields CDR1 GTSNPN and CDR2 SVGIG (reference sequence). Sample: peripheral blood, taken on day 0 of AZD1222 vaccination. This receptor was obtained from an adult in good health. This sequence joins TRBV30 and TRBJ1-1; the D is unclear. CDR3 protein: CAWGIMNTEAFF. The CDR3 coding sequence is TGTGCCTGGGGGATTATGAACACTGAAGCTTTCTTT.